Below, 21 T cell receptor beta chains from the same sample are listed, as sequenced in a study of shared clonotypes between healthy human individuals. The assay was immunoSEQ multiplex PCR, and TCRdb's table has in-frame clones only and misses some. The table lists about 2.4 million clones, approximately 94% of them singletons, with approximately 0.36% in the top ten. The material sequenced was naive CD4+ T cells from PBMCs. Subset: CD45RA+ positively selected. The receptors here all came from a man aged 18 to 30 in good health. Some clones in this sample may be carry-over from other donors' samples.

This sequence joins TRBV27 and TRBJ1-1; possibly TRBD1 for D (6 bases). Germline V gives CDR1 MNHEY, CDR2 SMNVEV (reference sequence). V dropped 2 bases and J dropped 5 bases, with 24 bases sitting between them. The CDR3 contains 18 residues. The CDR3 loop is CASSLKPSPQGKRTEAFF. The CDR3 DNA is TGTGCCAGCAGTTTAAAGCCCTCCCCCCAGGGGAAGAGGACTGAAGCTTTCTTT.

DNA for the CDR3: TGCAGCGTTGTTCAGAACTCTGGGGCCAACGTCCTGACTTTC. Encoded protein: CSVVQNSGANVLTF. This chain connects TRBV29-1 to TRBJ2-6, with D uncertain. The ends were cut back, 4 bases at V and 0 bases at J, with 7 bases in the middle. Per the germline V gene, CDR1 is SQVTM and CDR2 is ANQGSEA. The CDR3 is 14 amino acids.

V gene TRBV28 combines with J gene TRBJ2-5; 13 bases agree with TRBD2. Germline CDR1 is MDHEN and CDR2 is SYDVKM. Trimming took 8 bases from V and 2 from J; bases not matched to a gene: 17. The CDR3 covers 19 residues. The CDR3 protein is CASAPRRTSGRGLQETQYF. In DNA, the CDR3 is TGTGCCAGCGCGCCGAGGAGGACTAGCGGGAGAGGCCTTCAAGAGACCCAGTACTTC.

The chain couples TRBV27 to TRBJ2-3, with 8 bases that match TRBD1. Germline CDR1 reads MNHEY; CDR2 reads SMNVEV (reference sequence). This CDR3 has 15 amino acids. The junction had 7 bases not matched to a gene; V was cut back by 4 bases and J by 4 bases. In DNA form, the CDR3 reads TGTGCCAGCAGTTCCAGGGGGCGTTGGGCAGATACGCAGTATTTT. Its translation is CASSSRGRWADTQYF.

The chain links TRBV30 to TRBJ2-7; D not resolved. This CDR3 spans 12 amino acids. V was pared by 3 bases and J by 7 bases, with 13 bases between. Germline loops: CDR1 GTSNPN, CDR2 SVGIG (reference sequence). The CDR3 DNA is TGTGCCTGGAGCGAGATTTTAGGAGAGCAGTACTTC. Encoded protein: CAWSEILGEQYF. Combining the CDR3 with reference TRBV30 and TRBJ2-7 gives the whole variable domain SQTIHQWPATLVQPVGSPLSLECTVEGTSNPNLYWYRQAAGRGLQLLFYSVGIGQISSEVPQNLSASRPQDRQFILSSKKLLLSDSGFYLCAWSEILGEQYFGPGTRLTVT.

This clone was picked up one time. The chain uses TRBV2 and TRBJ2-2; D is perhaps TRBD1 (5 bases). CDR3 size: 14 residues. The V end was cut by 3 bases, the J end by 4 bases, with 9 bases between. Germline CDR1 and CDR2: SNHLY and FYNNEI. The CDR3 spells CASSEQGSTGELFF. In DNA, the CDR3 is TGTGCCAGCAGTGAGCAGGGAAGCACCGGGGAGCTGTTTTTT.

V gene TRBV23-1 combines with J gene TRBJ1-2; 11 bases are shared with TRBD1. TRBV23-1 is an ORF, with its function uncertain. The CDR3 is 14 residues long. V was pared by 6 bases and J by 4 bases, with 4 bases of the junction left unmatched. For the CDR3, the DNA is TGCGCCAGCAGCCGCGGACAGGGGGCCTATGGCTACACCTTC. Its translation: CASSRGQGAYGYTF.

The chain is built from TRBV7-9 and TRBJ2-7; possibly TRBD1 for D (6 bases). The CDR3 runs to 17 residues. V was trimmed by 0 bases and J by 2 bases, leaving 17 bases between them. Germline V gene lookup returns CDR1 SEHNR and CDR2 FQNEAQ (reference sequence). The CDR3 DNA sequence: TGTGCCAGCAGCTTAGCCCTACCGGGACATGGGACCTACGAGCAGTACTTC. It encodes CASSLALPGHGTYEQYF.

The chain combines TRBV7-9 with TRBJ1-3; TRBD1 aligns across 7 bases. This CDR3 comprises 16 residues. Germline CDR1 is SEHNR and CDR2 is FQNEAQ (reference sequence). V was clipped by 5 bases and J by 4 bases; unmatched bases: 11. CDR3 DNA sequence: TGTGCCAGCAGCCCCCGCGCGACAGGGTTAGGAAACACCATATATTTT. Translating gives CASSPRATGLGNTIYF.

This clone was counted once. The V call is TRBV28, the J call TRBJ1-3; D uncertain. This CDR3 contains 16 residues. The germline CDR1 and CDR2 sequences are MDHEN and SYDVKM. V was trimmed by 5 bases and J by 0 bases, leaving 14 bases between them. In nucleotides, the CDR3 is TGTGCCAGCAGTAAACGCTCAGGCAACTCTGGAAACACCATATATTTT. Encoded protein: CASSKRSGNSGNTIYF.

V usage is TRBV19 and J usage is TRBJ2-7; D may correspond to TRBD1 or TRBD2 (6 bases each). There are 16 residues in the CDR3. Germline-derived CDR1 and CDR2 are LNHDA and SQIVND (reference sequence). V lost 2 bases, J lost 2 bases, and 16 bases lay in between. The CDR3 DNA follows: TGTGCCAGTAGTATAACCGGGGGCGGTCCTGCCTACGAGCAGTACTTC. Amino acids: CASSITGGGPAYEQYF.

This clone was detected once. The V and J genes are TRBV5-4 and TRBJ1-2, with D perhaps TRBD1 (5 bases). Germline CDR1 and CDR2: SGHNT and YYREEE (reference sequence). V gave up 0 bases and J gave up 6 bases, with 12 bases separating them. The CDR3 covers 14 residues. CDR3 protein: CASSLEGPWDGYTF. DNA for the CDR3: TGTGCCAGCAGCTTGGAGGGGCCTTGGGATGGCTACACCTTC.

The gene calls are TRBV5-1 and TRBJ1-1; D is uncertain. V was cut by 3 bases and J by 5 bases, with 17 bases left in between. This CDR3 is 15 amino acids long. Per germline, CDR1 SGHRS and CDR2 YFSETQ. CDR3 bases: TGCGCCAGCAGCTCGTCGGGAATTCGGGGTACTGAAGCTTTCTTT. This gives the protein CASSSSGIRGTEAFF.

This chain links TRBV20-1 with TRBJ1-1; D gene unclear. Deletions cut 3 bases from V and 7 bases from J, with 9 bases between. This CDR3 is 11 amino acids long. Germline V lookup: CDR1 DFQATT, CDR2 SNEGSKA (reference sequence). This chain's CDR3 is CSARRSREAFF. As DNA, the CDR3 is TGCAGTGCTAGGAGGTCTCGTGAAGCTTTCTTT.

This chain connects TRBV2 to TRBJ2-7, with unresolved D. CDR1 is SNHLY, CDR2 FYNNEI, per germline. Trimming cost V 6 bases and J 11 bases, with 20 bases left between them. The CDR3 consists of 13 residues. CDR3 in amino acids: CASSLGVPHTEYF. In nucleotides, the CDR3 is TGTGCCAGCAGCCTCGGCGTGCCTCACACCGAGTACTTC.

The V gene is TRBV27, the J gene TRBJ2-2; TRBD2 agrees at 8 bases. The CDR3 extends over 16 amino acids. The germline V gene encodes CDR1 MNHEY and CDR2 SMNVEV (reference sequence). V dropped 0 bases and J dropped 6; count of bases not matched to a gene: 6. The CDR3: CASSLSIASGPGELFF. CDR3 bases: TGTGCCAGCAGTTTATCGATCGCTAGCGGGCCCGGGGAGCTGTTTTTT.

The chain combines TRBV10-3 with TRBJ1-5; D not certain. Germline CDR1 reads ENHRY; CDR2 reads SYGVKD. V dropped 3 bases and J dropped 3 bases, with 6 bases sitting between them. This CDR3 contains 13 residues. The CDR3 DNA follows: TGTGCCATCAGTGACAAGCCCAATCAGCCCCAGCATTTT. Its protein is CAISDKPNQPQHF.

The J gene is TRBJ2-1, the V gene TRBV28; TRBD2 agrees at 8 bases. Germline trimming cut 4 bases from V and 4 bases from J; bases unmatched to any gene: 9. Germline lookup yields CDR1 MDHEN and CDR2 SYDVKM. CDR3 size: 16 residues. CDR3 in amino acids: CASSSLLAGTYNEQFF. CDR3 in DNA: TGTGCCAGCAGTTCCCTCTTAGCGGGGACATACAATGAGCAGTTCTTC.

The chain combines TRBV27 with TRBJ1-1, with D maybe TRBD1 (5 bases). This CDR3 region has 15 residues. V was trimmed by 2 bases and J by 5 bases, leaving 15 bases between them. Germline CDR1 reads MNHEY; CDR2 reads SMNVEV (reference sequence). Written as DNA, the CDR3 is TGTGCCAGCAGTTTAGGGGCGAGAGGGAAGACTGAAGCTTTCTTT. As protein: CASSLGARGKTEAFF.

The V gene is TRBV5-1, the J gene TRBJ2-3, with a possible D match to TRBD2 (5 bases). V gave up 1 base and J gave up 0 bases, with 12 bases separating them. The length of the CDR3 is 16 residues. Germline lookup yields CDR1 SGHRS and CDR2 YFSETQ. In nucleotides, the CDR3 is TGCGCCAGCAGCTTGAGGAGTAGCGAGAGCACAGATACGCAGTATTTT. Its protein product is CASSLRSSESTDTQYF.

The V call is TRBV27, the J call TRBJ2-5, with 8 bases aligning to TRBD2. J lost 5 bases, V lost 2 bases, and 7 bases had no gene match. This CDR3 has 15 residues. Germline values: CDR1 MNHEY, CDR2 SMNVEV (reference sequence). CDR3 loop: CASSLQAGVYETQYF. In DNA form, the CDR3 reads TGTGCCAGCAGTTTACAAGCGGGAGTGTACGAGACCCAGTACTTC.